Below are 23 T cell receptor beta chains sequenced from a single sample in a study of cytomegalovirus exposure and HLA in healthy donors. The PCR contained 60 Vbeta and 13 Jbeta primers. Sequenced by immunoSEQ multiplex PCR; TCRdb stores in-frame clones only, minus some. Here the sample spans around 100,000 clones, 75% to 90% being singletons. Sequencing used PBMCs. Source of these receptors: a man in his forties in good health and CMV-seronegative.

This chain links TRBV2 with TRBJ2-2, with TRBD1 as a possible D gene (6 bases). This CDR3 region has 16 residues. Germline V gene data show CDR1 as SNHLY and CDR2 as FYNNEI. The V and J ends lost 6 bases and 4 bases respectively, with 18 bases between them. The CDR3 sequence is CASREGSSRGTGELFF. As DNA, the CDR3 is TGTGCCAGCAGAGAGGGCAGTTCCAGGGGCACCGGGGAGCTGTTTTTT.

As regards this clone: The same CDR3 also results from other DNA sequences found in this sample. The rearrangement links TRBV9 to TRBJ1-4; TRBD1 matches at 9 bases. V lost 3 bases and J lost 6; bases outside the gene matches: 6. The germline V gene has CDR1 SGDLS and CDR2 YYNGEE. There are 15 residues in the CDR3. In nucleotides, the CDR3 is TGTGCCAGCAGCGCCGAACAGGGGGCGGATGAAAAACTGTTTTTT. Protein sequence: CASSAEQGADEKLFF.

This chain uses TRBV19 with TRBJ1-5, with D possibly being TRBD1 (5 bases). Germline lookup yields CDR1 LNHDA and CDR2 SQIVND (reference sequence). V lost 7 bases and J lost 7, with 17 bases in between. The CDR3 spans 14 residues. CDR3 in DNA: TGTGCCAGTAAATTATGGGGAGGGGAGCAGCCCCAGCATTTT. It specifies CASKLWGGEQPQHF.

The CDR3 DNA follows: TGTGCCAGCAGTGGTCGGGACAGCCTTTACGAGCAGTACTTC. It codes for CASSGRDSLYEQYF. The genes are TRBV6-6 and TRBJ2-7, with 7 bases identical to TRBD1. The CDR3 is 14 residues long. CDR1 is MNHNY and CDR2 is SVGAGI in the germline V gene (reference sequence). V shed 5 bases and J 4 bases; nucleotides not matched to a gene: 8.

This clone appeared a few times. This rearrangement joins TRBV6-5 to TRBJ2-5; 7 bases are shared with TRBD2. TRBJ2-7 explains the end of the DNA better; the J call may be wrong. This CDR3 is built from 15 residues. Per the germline V gene, CDR1 is MNHEY and CDR2 is SVGAGI. The CDR3 spells CASRGLIAGPPEQYF. Written as DNA, the CDR3 is TGTGCCAGCAGGGGCCTCATAGCGGGCCCTCCCGAGCAGTACTTC.

CDR3 region: CASYRREGSPGGYTF. CDR3 bases: TGTGCCAGCTACCGTAGGGAGGGTTCCCCTGGCGGCTACACCTTC. The V call is TRBV27, the J call TRBJ1-2, with no clear D. The CDR3 spans 15 residues. CDR1 is MNHEY, CDR2 SMNVEV, per germline (reference sequence). Trimming left V 8 bases short and J 8 bases short, with 24 bases between.

The chain combines TRBV27 with TRBJ1-2; D possibly corresponds to TRBD1 (5 bases). The CDR3 is 12 amino acids. Germline loops: CDR1 MNHEY, CDR2 SMNVEV (reference sequence). Trimming shortened V by 4 bases and J by 8 bases, and 11 bases separated the two germline ends. The CDR3 loop reads CASSSGLQGYTF. CDR3 DNA: TGTGCCAGCAGTTCGGGACTGCAGGGCTACACCTTC.

Comment on this clone: Sequence at one end of the junction differs from germline and may be a read error. V gene TRBV7-9 combines with J gene TRBJ1-1, with a possible D match to TRBD1 (6 bases). This CDR3 has 11 residues. Germline CDR1 reads SEHNR; CDR2 reads FQNEAQ (reference sequence). The CDR3 DNA reads TGTTCCAGCAGCTCTACAGGGCCGGCTTTCTTT. It encodes CSSSSTGPAFF. The variable domain in full, with the rest retrieved from reference TRBV7-9 and TRBJ1-1, is DTGVSQNPRHKITKRGQNVTFRCDPISEHNRLYWYRQTLGQGPEFLTYFQNEAQLEKSRLLSDRFSAERPKGSFSTLEIQRTEQGDSAMYLCSSSSTGPAFFGQGTRLTVV.

As regards this clone: Mismatch with germline at one junction end may stem from a read error. The V call is TRBV7-9, the J call TRBJ1-2; D ambiguous. Germline V gene lookup returns CDR1 SEHNR and CDR2 FQNEAQ (reference sequence). The CDR3 has 12 amino acids. The CDR3: CSSSLMGAGYTF. The CDR3 region has the DNA TGTTCCAGCAGCTTAATGGGAGCTGGCTACACCTTC.

V usage is TRBV6-1 and J usage is TRBJ2-5, with D possibly being TRBD2 (7 bases). The V gene's germline CDR1 is MNHNS and CDR2 SASEGT. V lost 6 bases to trimming and J lost 5 bases, with 19 bases between them. The CDR3 consists of 15 residues. The CDR3 sequence: CASRTRGGSWETQYF. The CDR3 region has the DNA TGTGCCAGCAGAACCAGGGGAGGGTCCTGGGAGACCCAGTACTTC.

V is TRBV25-1 and J is TRBJ2-7; TRBD1 agrees at 12 bases. This CDR3 region has 13 residues. The ends lost 6 bases at V and 7 bases at J; junction bases unmatched: 4. The germline V gene encodes CDR1 MGHDK and CDR2 SYGVNS. DNA for the CDR3: TGTGCCAGCAGGGGACAGGGGGCGCAGGAGCAGTACTTC. It codes for CASRGQGAQEQYF.

This chain connects TRBV7-6 to TRBJ2-5; no firm D call. Trimming stripped 4 bases from V and 5 bases from J, with 17 bases between. Germline V gene sequence: CDR1 SGHVS, CDR2 FNYEAQ. This CDR3 has 15 residues. CDR3 residues: CASSSEVLVAETQYF. CDR3 bases: TGTGCCAGCAGCTCGGAAGTCTTGGTAGCTGAGACCCAGTACTTC. Full variable domain (outside the CDR3, taken from reference TRBV7-6 and TRBJ2-5): GAGVSQSPRYKVTKRGQDVALRCDPISGHVSLYWYRQALGQGPEFLTYFNYEAQQDKSGLPNDRFSAERPEGSISTLTIQRTEQRDSAMYRCASSSEVLVAETQYFGPGTRLLVL.

This chain joins TRBV2 and TRBJ1-6; 9 bases line up with TRBD1. CDR1 and CDR2 from the germline V gene are SNHLY and FYNNEI. Trimming took 6 bases from V and 4 from J; bases not matched to a gene: 4. CDR3 size: 15 residues. CDR3 bases: TGTGCCAGCAGCCCGACAGGGGGGTATAATTCACCCCTCCACTTT. Its translation is CASSPTGGYNSPLHF. The full variable domain, with the rest looked up from reference TRBV2 and TRBJ1-6, is EPEVTQTPSHQVTQMGQEVILRCVPISNHLYFYWYRQILGQKVEFLVSFYNNEISEKSEIFDDQFSVERPDGSNFTLKIRSTKLEDSAMYFCASSPTGGYNSPLHFGNGTRLTVT.

The chain uses TRBV9 and TRBJ1-2, with 7 bases aligning to TRBD1. Germline V gene lookup returns CDR1 SGDLS and CDR2 YYNGEE. The CDR3 runs 14 residues. V was clipped by 2 bases and J by 2 bases; unmatched bases: 3. CDR3 loop: CASSVGQTNYGYTF. The CDR3 region has the DNA TGTGCCAGCAGCGTGGGACAGACAAACTATGGCTACACCTTC.

This rearrangement joins TRBV5-6 to TRBJ2-2; TRBD1 agrees at 12 bases. The V segment lost 1 base and the J segment 5 bases; nucleotides outside the gene matches: 6. In germline, CDR1 is SGHDT, CDR2 YYEEEE. The length of the CDR3 is 17 residues. CDR3 coding DNA: TGTGCCAGCAGCTTGTATGGGACAGGGGGCAGTACCGGGGAGCTGTTTTTT. Encoded protein: CASSLYGTGGSTGELFF. Full variable domain (outside the CDR3, taken from reference TRBV5-6 and TRBJ2-2): DAGVTQSPTHLIKTRGQQVTLRCSPKSGHDTVSWYQQALGQGPQFIFQYYEEEERQRGNFPDRFSGHQFPNYSSELNVNALLLGDSALYLCASSLYGTGGSTGELFFGEGSRLTVL.

The rearrangement links TRBV27 to TRBJ1-4; possibly TRBD1 for D (6 bases). V lost 5 bases and J lost 3, with 10 bases in between. Germline V gene lookup returns CDR1 MNHEY and CDR2 SMNVEV (reference sequence). CDR3 length equals 14 residues. The DNA of the CDR3 is TGTGCCAGCAGTAACAGGGTACCTAATGAAAAACTGTTTTTT. It encodes CASSNRVPNEKLFF. Using reference TRBV27 and TRBJ1-4 for the parts outside the CDR3, the full variable domain is EAQVTQNPRYLITVTGKKLTVTCSQNMNHEYMSWYRQDPGLGLRQIYYSMNVEVTDKGDVPEGYKVSRKEKRNFPLILESPSPNQTSLYFCASSNRVPNEKLFFGSGTQLSVL.

The chain is built from TRBV27 and TRBJ1-4; no clear D. This CDR3 is built from 13 residues. The germline V gene encodes CDR1 MNHEY and CDR2 SMNVEV (reference sequence). Deletions cut 5 bases from V and 3 bases from J, with 7 bases between. CDR3 in DNA: TGTGCCAGCAGTCCCGGGTCTAATGAAAAACTGTTTTTT. Translated: CASSPGSNEKLFF.

The rearrangement joins TRBV5-4 to TRBJ2-7; D is possibly TRBD2 (6 bases). V lost 4 bases and J lost 4, with 9 bases in between. The CDR3 consists of 12 residues. The germline gives CDR1 SGHNT, CDR2 YYREEE (reference sequence). The chain's CDR3 is CASSPGTYEQYF. For the CDR3, the DNA is TGTGCCAGCAGCCCCGGGACTTACGAGCAGTACTTC.

This clone showed up just a few times. The chain is built from TRBV5-1 and TRBJ2-7; TRBD2 aligns across 10 bases. Germline V gene lookup returns CDR1 SGHRS and CDR2 YFSETQ. This CDR3 contains 15 residues. Losses at the gene ends were 4 bases for V and 0 bases for J; bases not matched to a gene: 4. The CDR3 is CASSVTSGRSYEQYF. The CDR3 nucleotides are TGCGCCAGCAGCGTGACTAGCGGGCGCTCCTACGAGCAGTACTTC.

The J gene is TRBJ1-2, the V gene TRBV4-1; perhaps TRBD1 as D (5 bases). The CDR3 has 14 amino acids. From germline, CDR1 is MGHRA and CDR2 YSYEKL. V lost 0 bases and J 8 bases, leaving 13 bases between the germline ends. CDR3 DNA sequence: TGCGCCAGCAGCCAAGATCCGCCAGGGCGCGGCTACACCTTC. Protein: CASSQDPPGRGYTF.

The chain has TRBV10-3 and TRBJ2-5; D may be TRBD1 (6 bases). This CDR3 is built from 14 residues. V was shortened by 0 bases and J by 5 bases, with 10 bases between the two germline ends. The germline gives CDR1 ENHRY, CDR2 SYGVKD. CDR3 sequence (DNA): TGTGCCATCAGTGAGTCACAGGGTAGGGAGACCCAGTACTTC. It translates to CAISESQGRETQYF.

This rearrangement joins TRBV29-1 to TRBJ1-2, with 8 nucleotides matching TRBD1. The CDR3 runs 14 residues. CDR1 SQVTM and CDR2 ANQGSEA come from the germline V gene. V shed 5 bases and J 2 bases; nucleotides not matched to a gene: 7. CDR3 sequence reads: CSVPGQGKNYGYTF. For the CDR3, the DNA is TGCAGCGTTCCAGGACAGGGCAAGAACTATGGCTACACCTTC.

The chain uses TRBV5-4 and TRBJ1-2, with TRBD1 identical over 9 bases. CDR1 SGHNT and CDR2 YYREEE come from the germline V gene (reference sequence). J was trimmed by 6 bases and V by 4 bases; bases with no gene match: 4. The length of the CDR3 is 13 residues. The CDR3 protein is CASSLGQGDGYTF. The CDR3 DNA follows: TGTGCCAGCAGCCTGGGACAGGGAGATGGCTACACCTTC.